This is a list of T cell receptor beta chains from one sample in a study of cytomegalovirus exposure and HLA in healthy donors. Assay used: immunoSEQ multiplex PCR; TCRdb lists only in-frame clones, some missing. The profile shows roughly 120,000 clones, 65% to 85% of them singletons. Sequencing was done on a sample of PBMCs. These receptors were taken from a man in his forties or fifties in good health and CMV-seronegative. CDR3s include the opening cysteine and the closing phenylalanine or tryptophan. A D gene is named only where the DNA matches it firmly. Rows give clone size only sometimes, using once, few, many, or a class for an expanded clone.

NA	TRBV10-3	TRBD1	TRBJ1-3	CAISGTQGQARPSGNTIYF	TGTGCCATCAGTGGCACTCAGGGACAGGCCCGACCCTCTGGAAACACCATATATTTT
NA	TRBV6-6	TRBD1	TRBJ2-7	CASSYSGSGGHEQYF	TGTGCCAGCAGTTACTCGGGGTCAGGGGGCCACGAGCAGTACTTC
NA	TRBV29-1	NA	TRBJ1-5	CSALTGSANQPQHF	TGCAGCGCCTTAACAGGGTCGGCCAATCAGCCCCAGCATTTT
NA	TRBV19	NA	TRBJ1-1	CASSRLRATQNTEAFF	TGTGCCAGTAGTCGACTAAGAGCGACGCAGAACACTGAAGCTTTCTTT
NA	TRBV6-5	NA	TRBJ2-1	CASSYDNRIYNEQFF	TGTGCCAGCAGTTACGACAACCGGATTTACAATGAGCAGTTCTTC
NA	TRBV19	NA	TRBJ2-6	CASSWPSGANVLTF	TGTGCCAGTAGTTGGCCCTCTGGGGCCAACGTCCTGACTTTC
NA	TRBV19	TRBD1	TRBJ1-4	CASRDRATNEKLFF	TGTGCCAGCCGGGACAGGGCAACTAATGAAAAACTGTTTTTT
NA	TRBV7-2	TRBD2	TRBJ2-1	CASSPLAGSSYNEQFF	TGTGCCAGCAGCCCTTTAGCGGGTAGCTCCTACAATGAGCAGTTCTTC
NA	TRBV10-3	TRBD2	TRBJ2-1	CAIREEAGASRNEQFF	TGTGCCATCAGGGAAGAAGCGGGAGCCTCCCGAAATGAGCAGTTCTTC
NA	TRBV5-6	TRBD1	TRBJ1-3	CASSANLLEGAEGNTIYF	TGTGCCAGCAGCGCTAATCTCCTCGAGGGGGCGGAAGGAAACACCATATATTTT
NA	TRBV19	NA	TRBJ1-1	CASSVSGTEAFF	TGTGCCAGTAGTGTAAGCGGCACTGAAGCTTTCTTT
NA	TRBV7-9	NA	TRBJ2-2	CASSLRGGETNTGELFF	TGTGCCAGCAGCTTACGGGGTGGGGAGACGAACACCGGGGAGCTGTTTTTT
NA	TRBV7-2	TRBD1	TRBJ1-1	CASSRVTGAEAFF	TGTGCCAGCAGCCGGGTGACAGGGGCTGAAGCTTTCTTT
once	TRBV28	NA	TRBJ1-2	CASSLNTRIYGYTF	TGTGCCAGCAGTTTAAACACTAGGATCTATGGCTACACCTTC
NA	TRBV30	TRBD1	TRBJ2-2	CAWSGTTGFRTGELFF	TGTGCCTGGAGTGGGACGACAGGGTTTCGGACCGGGGAGCTGTTTTTT
NA	TRBV6-1	NA	TRBJ2-5	CASRSRQAGPMTQYF	TGTGCCAGCAGATCGAGACAGGCTGGCCCCATGACCCAGTACTTC
NA	TRBV5-1	NA	TRBJ2-1	CASSFDSSSYNEQFF	TGCGCCAGCAGCTTCGACAGTTCCTCCTACAATGAGCAGTTCTTC
NA	TRBV7-3	NA	TRBJ2-7	CASSRRGAIYEQYF	TGTGCCAGCAGCAGACGGGGGGCGATCTACGAGCAGTACTTC
NA	TRBV27	NA	TRBJ1-5	CASSRGAGQPQHF	TGTGCCAGCAGTCGGGGGGCGGGGCAGCCCCAGCATTTT
few	TRBV7-2	TRBD1	TRBJ2-7	CASSLDRGWAYEQYF	TGTGCCAGCAGCTTAGACAGGGGATGGGCCTACGAGCAGTACTTC
NA	TRBV5-4	NA	TRBJ1-1	CASSRIGGTEAFF	TGTGCCAGCAGCCGGATAGGGGGCACTGAAGCTTTCTTT
NA	TRBV6-6	NA	TRBJ1-2	CASRNRAGRSNYGYTF	TGTGCCAGCAGAAACAGGGCAGGGCGCTCTAACTATGGCTACACCTTC
NA	TRBV6-6	NA	TRBJ1-1	CASSYGGSGTEAFF	TGTGCCAGCAGTTATGGAGGGTCCGGCACTGAAGCTTTCTTT
NA	TRBV13	NA	TRBJ2-3	CASSRRGAVDADTQYF	TGTGCCAGCAGCCGTCGTGGGGCGGTTGATGCAGATACGCAGTATTTT
NA	TRBV5-1	TRBD1	TRBJ2-7	CASSFTGVAIYEQYF	TGCGCCAGCAGCTTTACAGGGGTAGCCATCTACGAGCAGTACTTC
once	TRBV10-3	TRBD1	TRBJ1-1	CAISEQGRTEAFF	TGTGCCATCAGTGAACAGGGGCGGACTGAAGCTTTCTTT
NA	TRBV5-4	TRBD2	TRBJ2-5	CASSPKGMAGGAETQYF	TGTGCCAGCAGCCCCAAGGGGATGGCGGGGGGGGCGGAGACCCAGTACTTC
few	TRBV7-9	TRBD1	TRBJ1-1	CASSLWTGGGLGTEAFF	TGTGCCAGCAGCTTGTGGACAGGGGGCGGGTTGGGCACTGAAGCTTTCTTT
NA	TRBV27	NA	TRBJ2-1	CASSSSSEEQFF	TGTGCCAGCAGTTCATCCAGTGAAGAGCAGTTCTTC
NA	TRBV18	NA	TRBJ2-2	CASSSGRGTGELFF	TGTGCCAGCTCCTCCGGGAGAGGCACCGGGGAGCTGTTTTTT
NA	TRBV7-9	NA	TRBJ1-5	CASSLGSAGQPQHF	TGTGCCAGCAGCTTAGGTAGTGCTGGTCAGCCCCAGCATTTT
NA	TRBV7-2	NA	TRBJ2-6	CASSSTGFSGANVLTF	TGTGCCAGCAGCTCAACAGGGTTCTCTGGGGCCAACGTCCTGACTTTC
NA	TRBV6-1	TRBD2	TRBJ2-3	CASSGITSGETDTQYF	TGTGCCAGCAGTGGAATTACTAGCGGGGAAACAGATACGCAGTATTTT
once	TRBV30	TRBD1	TRBJ1-6	CAWSAYLTGADSYNSPLHF	TGTGCCTGGAGTGCTTACCTGACAGGGGCAGACTCCTATAATTCACCCCTCCACTTT
NA	TRBV7-9	NA	TRBJ1-4	CSSSSQGTNEKLFF	TGTTCCAGCAGCTCACAGGGAACTAATGAAAAACTGTTTTTT
NA	TRBV7-2	TRBD2	TRBJ2-1	CASSLSSGRGAYNEQFF	TGTGCCAGCAGCTTAAGCAGCGGGAGAGGCGCCTACAATGAGCAGTTCTTC
NA	TRBV30	NA	TRBJ1-2	CAWSRQNANYGYTF	TGTGCCTGGAGTAGACAGAATGCTAACTATGGCTACACCTTC